This T cell receptor (beta chain) is drawn from a study of blood T cell repertoires in COVID-19. Study context: COVID-19 samples collected from the United States, Italy and Spain covered acute and convalescent phases. T cells, B-cell-depleted T cells, or PBMCs provided the cDNA or gDNA that served as material.

This clone was counted a single time. How the authors handled the data: Nucleated cell counts were estimated from reference gene primer amplification. TCRdb's copy holds only in-frame clones and misses some; the assay was immunoSEQ multiplex PCR. The DNA gave D and trimming, while V, J and clone size come from that table. There are roughly 290,000 clones in the sample; over 75% occur only once, and approximately 12% lies in the top ten. Germline-derived CDR1 and CDR2 are KGHSH and LQKENI. CDR3 size: 15 residues. V lost 2 bases, J lost 1 base, and 8 bases lay in between. The chain links TRBV18 to TRBJ2-2; maybe TRBD1 (6 bases). The source material was peripheral blood. This clonotype was obtained from a woman aged 55-75 years with acute or convalescent COVID-19. The CDR3 coding sequence is TGTGCCAGCTCACCAGCGACAGGGAACACCGGGGAGCTGTTTTTT. This sequence encodes CASSPATGNTGELFF.